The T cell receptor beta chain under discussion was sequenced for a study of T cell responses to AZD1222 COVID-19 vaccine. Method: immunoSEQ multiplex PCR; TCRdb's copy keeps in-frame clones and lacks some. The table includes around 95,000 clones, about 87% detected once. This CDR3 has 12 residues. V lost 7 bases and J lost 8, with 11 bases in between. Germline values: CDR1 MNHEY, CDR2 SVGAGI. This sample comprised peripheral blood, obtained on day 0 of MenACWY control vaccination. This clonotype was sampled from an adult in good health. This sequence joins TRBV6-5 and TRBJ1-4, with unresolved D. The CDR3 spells CASNLLFEKLFF. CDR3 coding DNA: TGTGCCAGCAACCTGTTATTCGAAAAACTGTTTTTT.